The 10 T cell receptor beta chains below all came from one sample that was sequenced in a study of CD8+ T cells in alopecia areata (dated by TCRdb to about 2018). The sample's time point label, decoded: less than five weeks on oral tofacitinib. The sample's treatment or condition, from its label and the paper: oral pan-JAK inhibitor, 5-10 mg twice daily. Receptor libraries were prepared by the immunoSEQ multiplex PCR assay. For TCR sequencing, RNA was extracted from every sample and reverse transcribed into cDNA to serve as template. TCRdb stores this immuneACCESS table with in-frame sequences only. Part of the clones is absent; in the studies checked, under half of the shortfall reflects unresolved V genes, and no reason is known for the rest. Counted in this sample were approximately 140,000 clones; more than 85% of them appeared once. The ten largest clones take up roughly 13% of the sample. This specimen was CD8+ T cells sorted from blood, taken at week 4, from a patient treated with tofacitinib. The source is a human donor with alopecia areata.

The count of this clone is one. The J gene is TRBJ2-3, the V gene TRBV19; TRBD1 is a possible D gene (6 bases). V lost 3 bases to trimming and J lost 5 bases, with 9 bases between them. The CDR3 is made up of 13 amino acids. Germline CDR1 is LNHDA and CDR2 is SQIVND (reference sequence). The CDR3 region has the DNA TGTGCCAGTAGTATGGGGGACAAAGATACGCAGTATTTT. It specifies CASSMGDKDTQYF.

This rearrangement joins TRBV5-6 to TRBJ2-7, with unresolved D. The ends were cut back, 0 bases at V and 0 bases at J, with 10 bases in the middle. The CDR3 sequence is 15 residues long. In germline, CDR1 is SGHDT, CDR2 YYEEEE. The CDR3 nucleotides are TGTGCCAGCAGCTTGGCGTTGCGAAGCTCCTACGAGCAGTACTTC. It is translated as CASSLALRSSYEQYF.

The chain carries TRBV19 and TRBJ1-2, with D possibly TRBD1 on 5 matching bases. The CDR3 runs to 14 residues. V lost 6 bases, J lost 4 bases, and 15 bases lay in between. Germline V gene sequence: CDR1 LNHDA, CDR2 SQIVND (reference sequence). The CDR3 DNA reads as TGTGCCAGTAGCCCCCCGGCTGGGGCCTATGGCTACACCTTC. It codes for CASSPPAGAYGYTF. Full variable domain (rest looked up from reference TRBV19 and TRBJ1-2): DGGITQSPKYLFRKEGQNVTLSCEQNLNHDAMYWYRQDPGQGLRLIYYSQIVNDFQKGDIAEGYSVSREKKESFPLTVTSAQKNPTAFYLCASSPPAGAYGYTFGSGTRLTVV.

The chain links TRBV4-1 to TRBJ2-1; no clear D gene. Trimming took 4 bases from V and 2 from J, leaving 18 bases between them. The CDR3 has 17 amino acids. Germline-derived CDR1 and CDR2 are MGHRA and YSYEKL. CDR3 bases: TGCGCCAGCAGCCTGATATTCAGGTTTACCCCCTACAATGAGCAGTTCTTC. Translated, it gives CASSLIFRFTPYNEQFF.

This chain connects TRBV6-1 to TRBJ2-7; D gene uncertain. V shed 6 bases and J shed 3 bases, with 6 bases lying between them. The CDR3 length is 11 residues. CDR1 is MNHNS, CDR2 SASEGT, per germline. The CDR3 DNA reads TGTGCCAGCAGCGCTTTCTACGAGCAGTACTTC. This gives the protein CASSAFYEQYF.

The rearrangement links TRBV11-2 to TRBJ2-7; D perhaps matches TRBD2 (6 bases). V gave up 9 bases and J gave up 7 bases, with 13 bases separating them. CDR1 and CDR2 (germline): SGHAT, FQNNGV. The CDR3 has 11 amino acids. The CDR3 bases are TGTGCCAGTACGGGAGTTCGAGAGCAGTACTTC. Translating gives CASTGVREQYF.

CDR3 region: CASSSYGGASTDTQYF. CDR3 nucleotide sequence: TGTGCCAGCAGCTCCTACGGGGGGGCCAGCACAGATACGCAGTATTTT. This chain connects TRBV13 to TRBJ2-3; 8 bases map to TRBD2. Germline V gives CDR1 PRHDT, CDR2 FYEKMQ (reference sequence). The CDR3 totals 16 residues. Unmatched junction bases numbered 6, after V lost 4 bases and J lost 0 bases.

This clone was counted once. This sample includes further DNA sequences coding for the same CDR3. The chain has TRBV27 and TRBJ2-7; 7 bases are shared with TRBD2. The germline CDR1 and CDR2 sequences are MNHEY and SMNVEV (reference sequence). The trim removed 2 bases at V and 2 bases at J, leaving 0 bases unmatched. The CDR3 length is 13 residues. The CDR3 is CASSLTSAYEQYF. The CDR3 DNA reads TGTGCCAGCAGTTTAACTAGCGCCTACGAGCAGTACTTC.

The rearrangement links TRBV14 to TRBJ2-1, with D perhaps given as TRBD1 or TRBD2 (6 bases each). Looked up from germline, CDR1 is SGHDN and CDR2 is FVKESK. The CDR3 extends over 14 amino acids. V gave up 0 bases and J gave up 6 bases, with 9 bases separating them. CDR3 DNA sequence: TGTGCCAGCAGCCAAGATCGGGGGCGCAATGAGCAGTTCTTC. This codes for CASSQDRGRNEQFF.

The chain carries TRBV27 and TRBJ2-1, with no clear D. CDR3 size: 12 residues. Trimming cost V 11 bases and J 5 bases, with 13 bases left between them. From germline, CDR1 is MNHEY and CDR2 SMNVEV (reference sequence). CDR3 loop: CAAGWPNNEQFF. The DNA of the CDR3 is TGTGCCGCCGGGTGGCCCAACAATGAGCAGTTCTTC.